The clone carrying this TCR beta chain appeared many times. Its antigen is not identified. This record comes from a study of beta chain bispecific antibodies for T cell cancers. Study as a whole: The leukemia lines expressed TRBV12-3 (Jurkat) and TRBV5-5 (HPB-ALL). General observations from the study: Most targeted TRBV signal came from the leukemia cell line cells, not normal T cells.

Deletions cut 2 bases from V and 8 bases from J, with 18 bases between. CDR3 length: 14 amino acids. Looked up from germline, CDR1 is GTSNPN and CDR2 is SVGIG (reference sequence). Blood mononuclear cells were expanded for 3 to 4 days using either OKT3 anti-CD3 antibody or CD3/CD28 beads. TCRdb re-called the 5' RACE reads through MiXCR, storing one row per CDR3 protein. This sample has about 17,000 distinct CDR3 sequences; roughly 1.9% occur once, and the top ten carry around 7%. V is TRBV30 and J is TRBJ1-2; a possible D gene is TRBD1 (5 bases). The sequenced material came from healthy donor T cells cultured with leukemia cells. This TCR derives from a human donor in good health. Some clones in this sample may be carry-over from other donors' samples. CDR3 nucleotides: TGTGCCTGGAGTAGATGGCAGGGTATACTCGGCTACACCTTC. Encoded protein: CAWSRWQGILGYTF.